The 25 T cell receptor beta chains given below trace back to one sample, sequenced in a study of T cell clonality in common variable immunodeficiency. Sequencing was performed with immunoSEQ multiplex PCR; in TCRdb, only in-frame clones are kept and a portion is missing. This set yields just under 20,000 clones and no singletons; the top ten hold more than 2.5%. Study findings and constraints: In common variable immunodeficiency, TCR beta chains reportedly carried fewer deletions and N-nucleotide insertions.

No antigen has been assigned to these receptors. The source material was peripheral blood mononuclear cells. Receptors were obtained from a human donor with common variable immunodeficiency.

This clone turned up a few times. The read comes to an end 3 residues before the CDR3 does, leaving the germline J gene to fill in the end. The chain couples TRBV19 to TRBJ1-2; 10 positions agree with TRBD1. The junction had 1 base not matched to a gene; V was cut back by 1 base and J by 2 bases. CDR1 LNHDA and CDR2 SQIVND come from the germline V gene (reference sequence). The CDR3 contains 15 residues. The CDR3 DNA, read in part, is TGTGCCAGTAGTATAGGGGGACAGGGGAACTATGGC. It translates to CASSIGGQGNYG. The whole CDR3 region reads CASSIGGQGNYGYTF.

This clone came up many times. The read ends 3 residues early relative to the CDR3; the germline J gene fills the gap. The V and J genes are TRBV18 and TRBJ2-7, with 7 bases that match TRBD1. In germline, CDR1 is KGHSH, CDR2 LQKENI. V was clipped by 6 bases and J by 5 bases; unmatched bases: 10. This CDR3 spans 14 amino acids. CDR3 bases read: TGTGCCAGCTCCCCGCAGGGGGAGAATAACGAG. Translated, it gives CASSPQGENNE. The whole CDR3 protein reads CASSPQGENNEQYF.

Note on this clone: The read stops 3 residues short of the end of the CDR3; the missing end is completed from the germline J gene. The chain recombines TRBV2 with TRBJ2-1; the match to TRBD2 covers 10 bases. J gave up 7 bases and V 7 bases, and 7 bases lay outside the gene matches. The germline gives CDR1 SNHLY, CDR2 FYNNEI. The CDR3 contains 14 residues. The CDR3 is CASIRTSGVNEQFF. The DNA read from the CDR3 is TGTGCCAGCATCCGGACTAGCGGCGTAAATGAG.

This clone turned up a few times. The read ends 3 residues before the CDR3 terminus; that terminus is restored from the germline J gene. The chain joins TRBV20-1 to TRBJ1-2; TRBD1 matches at 9 bases. The germline V gene encodes CDR1 DFQATT and CDR2 SNEGSKA (reference sequence). CDR3 length: 12 amino acids. The part of the CDR3 DNA that was read is TGCAGTGCTTTCGGGACAGGGTACGGC. Protein product: CSAFGTGYG. The full CDR3 protein reads CSAFGTGYGYTF.

This clone was found many times. The read terminates 3 residues before the CDR3 end, so the remaining end is supplied by the germline J gene. Other nucleotide sequences in the sample specify the same CDR3. This rearrangement joins TRBV20-1 to TRBJ2-7, with 8 bases fitting TRBD2. V was pared by 3 bases and J by 5 bases, with 6 bases of the junction left unmatched. In germline, CDR1 is DFQATT, CDR2 SNEGSKA (reference sequence). This CDR3 is built from 13 residues. The CDR3 DNA, read in part, is TGCAGTGCTAGGACGAGCGGGAGAAACGAG. Residues: CSARTSGRNE. In full, the CDR3 is CSARTSGRNEQYF.

Concerning this clone itself: Read data end 3 residues before the CDR3 end; the end is taken from the germline J gene. This chain links TRBV5-1 with TRBJ2-5; D might be TRBD2 (5 bases). V lost 4 bases, J lost 3 bases, and 13 bases lay in between. This CDR3 contains 14 residues. In germline, CDR1 is SGHRS, CDR2 YFSETQ. CDR3 DNA, as far as it was read: TGCGCCAGCAGCCCATTGAGCGGAGAAGAGACC. This sequence encodes CASSPLSGEET. In full, the CDR3 is CASSPLSGEETQYF.

This clone has at least ten counts. CDR3 amino acids: CASSPSGNRGQETQYF. CDR3 bases read: TGTGCCAGCAGCCCTAGTGGGAACAGGGGCCAAGAGACC. This chain connects TRBV7-8 to TRBJ2-5, with 7 positions matching TRBD1. The read terminates 3 residues before the CDR3 end, so the remaining end is supplied by the germline J gene. Per the germline V gene, CDR1 is SGHVS and CDR2 is FQNEAQ. CDR3 length equals 16 residues. V trimming: 5 bases; J trimming: 1 base; junction bases outside the gene matches: 10. The full variable domain, completed using reference TRBV7-8 and TRBJ2-5, is GAGVSQSPRYKVAKRGQDVALRCDPISGHVSLFWYQQALGQGPEFLTYFQNEAQLDKSGLPSDRFFAERPEGSVSTLKIQRTQQEDSAVYLCASSPSGNRGQETQYFGPGTRLLVL.

This clone occurred many times. Read sequence stops 3 residues before the CDR3 end, and the germline J gene provides the missing end. The chain employs TRBV7-8 and TRBJ2-3, with 9 bases matching TRBD2. CDR1 SGHVS and CDR2 FQNEAQ come from the germline V gene. After removal of 1 base from V and 8 bases from J, the junction contained 4 bases not matched to a gene. The CDR3 loop spans 14 amino acids. Here the CDR3 reads CASSLGTSGPTQYF. The DNA read from the CDR3 is TGTGCCAGCAGCTTAGGAACTAGCGGGCCTACG.

Incomplete CDR3 DNA: TGTGCCAGCAGTGACCATAGCGGCGGGGAG. It yields the protein CASSDHSGGE. The complete CDR3 protein is CASSDHSGGELFF. The rearrangement links TRBV6-1 to TRBJ2-2; D perhaps matches TRBD2 (6 bases). The read ends 3 residues shy of where the CDR3 ends; the end is completed using the germline J gene. The CDR3 contains 13 residues. V gave up 3 bases and J gave up 7 bases, with 9 bases separating them. Germline assignment: CDR1 MNHNS and CDR2 SASEGT.

Ten or more counts support this clone. The read comes to an end 3 residues before the CDR3 does, leaving the germline J gene to fill in the end. The V gene is TRBV5-1, the J gene TRBJ2-7; possibly TRBD2 for D (6 bases). Germline assignment: CDR1 SGHRS and CDR2 YFSETQ. The V and J ends lost 3 bases and 0 bases respectively, with 10 bases between them. This CDR3 is 14 amino acids long. The CDR3 spells CASSSGTRSYEQYF. CDR3 DNA (partial): TGCGCCAGCAGCTCGGGGACTCGCTCCTACGAG.

This clone was detected ten times or more. The missing CDR3 end, 3 residues past where the read stops, is filled in from the germline J gene. This rearrangement joins TRBV5-5 to TRBJ2-4; D possibly corresponds to TRBD1 (6 bases). Germline lookup yields CDR1 SGHKS and CDR2 YYEKEE (reference sequence). Trimming left V 0 bases short and J 7 bases short, with 8 bases between. The CDR3 covers 13 residues. The CDR3 here is CASSLDRENIQYF. The sequenced part of the CDR3 DNA is TGTGCCAGCAGCTTGGACAGGGAGAACATT.

This clone was counted many times. Coverage ceases 3 residues before the CDR3 finishes, and the germline J gene fills in the end. The chain is built from TRBV20-1 and TRBJ1-2, with 8 bases fitting TRBD1. V gave up 1 base and J gave up 2 bases; unmatched junction bases: 6. The CDR3 totals 15 residues. Germline CDR1 is DFQATT and CDR2 is SNEGSKA (reference sequence). Here the CDR3 reads CSARGPQGANYGYTF. CDR3 DNA (partial): TGCAGTGCTAGAGGGCCCCAGGGGGCAAACTATGGC.

Worth noting for this clone: The read is 3 residues too short to cover the CDR3 end, so that end is filled in from the germline J gene. The chain has TRBV6-1 and TRBJ2-7, with D perhaps matching TRBD2 (5 bases). The CDR3 has 12 amino acids. With 3 bases removed from V and 4 bases from J, the gap between germline ends came to 7 bases. Germline V gene lookup returns CDR1 MNHNS and CDR2 SASEGT. CDR3: CASSESGYEQYF. The CDR3 DNA, read in part, is TGTGCCAGCAGTGAGTCGGGGTACGAG.

Ten or more counts support this clone. The read gets to within 3 residues of the CDR3 end, and the germline J gene fills in the rest. The J gene is TRBJ2-3, the V gene TRBV2; D might be TRBD1 (5 bases). V lost 9 bases and J lost 4, with 20 bases in between. The CDR3 extends over 15 amino acids. From germline, CDR1 is SNHLY and CDR2 FYNNEI. The CDR3 DNA, read in part, is TGTGCCAGTTCTCCCCGGCAGGGTCTTTCAGATACG. Translated: CASSPRQGLSDT. The complete CDR3 protein is CASSPRQGLSDTQYF.

This clone was detected many times. The CDR3 goes on 3 residues after the read ends, and that part is filled in from the germline J gene. The chain employs TRBV5-1 and TRBJ2-7, with D perhaps matching TRBD1 (6 bases). CDR1 SGHRS and CDR2 YFSETQ come from the germline V gene. V dropped 7 bases and J dropped 2 bases, with 10 bases sitting between them. This CDR3 has 12 amino acids. The covered CDR3 bases are TGCGCCAGCCGGGACATTGCCTACGAG. This sequence encodes CASRDIAYE. The whole CDR3 reads CASRDIAYEQYF.

This clone was picked up many times. The missing CDR3 end, 3 residues past where the read stops, is filled in from the germline J gene. This chain joins TRBV13 and TRBJ2-5, with 12 positions matching TRBD2. Germline CDR1 and CDR2: PRHDT and FYEKMQ (reference sequence). CDR3 length equals 17 residues. After removal of 5 bases from V and 0 bases from J, the junction contained 7 bases not matched to a gene. The CDR3 spells CASSPTSGRGYQETQYF. CDR3 DNA, as far as it was read: TGTGCCAGCAGCCCGACTAGCGGGAGAGGGTACCAAGAGACC.

This clone was picked up many times. The CDR3 goes on 3 residues after the read ends, and that part is filled in from the germline J gene. The genes are TRBV6-1 and TRBJ2-2, with TRBD2 identical over 7 bases. Germline assignment: CDR1 MNHNS and CDR2 SASEGT. This CDR3 is 15 amino acids long. V gave up 5 bases and J gave up 4 bases; unmatched junction bases: 7. The sequenced CDR3 bases are TGTGCCAGCAGTCAAGGACTAGTTGCCACCGGGGAG. Translation: CASSQGLVATGE. The whole CDR3 reads CASSQGLVATGELFF.

With respect to this clone: The read ends 3 residues before the CDR3 terminus; that terminus is restored from the germline J gene. The rearrangement uses TRBV30 and TRBJ2-7; maybe TRBD2 (5 bases). The germline gives CDR1 GTSNPN, CDR2 SVGIG (reference sequence). This CDR3 contains 15 residues. Trimming stripped 3 bases from V and 6 bases from J, with 21 bases between. The covered CDR3 bases are TGTGCCTGGAGCAACAGCGGCGGATCGCGTTTCGAG. Its translation is CAWSNSGGSRFE. The whole CDR3 protein is CAWSNSGGSRFEQYF. The full variable domain, with the rest looked up from reference TRBV30 and TRBJ2-7, is SQTIHQWPATLVQPVGSPLSLECTVEGTSNPNLYWYRQAAGRGLQLLFYSVGIGQISSEVPQNLSASRPQDRQFILSSKKLLLSDSGFYLCAWSNSGGSRFEQYFGPGTRLTVT.

This clone was recorded at least ten times. The read comes to an end 3 residues before the CDR3 does, leaving the germline J gene to fill in the end. V and J are TRBV30 and TRBJ1-2, with D unresolved. This CDR3 has 12 residues. CDR1 and CDR2 (germline): GTSNPN, SVGIG (reference sequence). Deletions cut 4 bases from V and 0 bases from J, with 6 bases between. CDR3 sequence reads: CAWIASNYGYTF. Incomplete CDR3 DNA: TGTGCCTGGATCGCGTCTAACTATGGC.

This clone was observed many times. The read falls 3 residues short of the CDR3 end, and the missing part is taken from the germline J gene. V and J are TRBV7-6 and TRBJ1-6, with D perhaps matching TRBD1 (6 bases). CDR1 is SGHVS, CDR2 FNYEAQ, per germline. The CDR3 is made up of 13 amino acids. V dropped 1 base and J dropped 9 bases, with 7 bases sitting between them. The CDR3 loop is CASSLEGGSPLHF. CDR3 bases read: TGTGCCAGCAGCTTAGAAGGGGGTTCACCC.

This clone was picked up many times. The missing CDR3 end, 3 residues past where the read stops, is filled in from the germline J gene. V is TRBV6-1 and J is TRBJ2-7, with TRBD2 matching over 8 bases. Germline lookup yields CDR1 MNHNS and CDR2 SASEGT. V gave up 4 bases and J gave up 5 bases; unmatched junction bases: 7. CDR3 length: 14 amino acids. The CDR3 protein is CASSAPGGGNEQYF. Incomplete CDR3 DNA: TGTGCCAGCAGTGCCCCCGGGGGGGGCAACGAG.

This clone was recorded a few times. The CDR3 end lies 3 residues beyond the end of the read and is filled in from the germline J gene. J is TRBJ2-7 and V is TRBV5-1, with TRBD2 matching over 15 bases. V gave up 4 bases and J gave up 0 bases; unmatched junction bases: 5. The germline gives CDR1 SGHRS, CDR2 YFSETQ. This CDR3 is 17 amino acids long. The CDR3 protein is CASSKGTSGGSSYEQYF. The CDR3 bases that were read are TGCGCCAGCAGCAAGGGGACTAGCGGGGGGAGCTCCTACGAG.

Notes on this clone: The read comes to an end 3 residues before the CDR3 does, leaving the germline J gene to fill in the end. J is TRBJ2-1 and V is TRBV13, with D unclear. The V gene's germline CDR1 is PRHDT and CDR2 FYEKMQ (reference sequence). This CDR3 contains 14 residues. V was pared by 5 bases and J by 6 bases, with 14 bases between. The CDR3 spells CASSPKRPPNEQFF. CDR3 bases read: TGTGCCAGCAGCCCGAAGCGCCCCCCCAATGAG.

This clone was detected many times. The read ends 3 residues early relative to the CDR3; the germline J gene fills the gap. V is TRBV2 and J is TRBJ2-7; 13 nucleotides align to TRBD2. Germline V gene lookup returns CDR1 SNHLY and CDR2 FYNNEI. The CDR3 covers 16 residues. Germline trimming cut 7 bases from V and 3 bases from J; bases unmatched to any gene: 9. The CDR3 protein is CASKGGTSGTSYEQYF. The DNA read from the CDR3 is TGTGCCAGCAAAGGAGGGACTAGCGGGACGAGCTACGAG. Full variable domain (missing parts from reference TRBV2 and TRBJ2-7): EPEVTQTPSHQVTQMGQEVILRCVPISNHLYFYWYRQILGQKVEFLVSFYNNEISEKSEIFDDQFSVERPDGSNFTLKIRSTKLEDSAMYFCASKGGTSGTSYEQYFGPGTRLTVT.

Many counts were recorded for this clone. The CDR3 end falls 3 residues outside the read, so it is completed with the germline J gene. The chain employs TRBV5-1 and TRBJ2-5, with D tentatively TRBD1 (7 bases). The CDR3 length is 15 residues. Trimming left V 4 bases short and J 1 base short, with 14 bases between. Germline CDR1 SGHRS, CDR2 YFSETQ. CDR3 DNA, as far as it was read: TGCGCCAGCAGCCCGCGGGACAGACTCCAAGAGACC. Encoded protein: CASSPRDRLQET. In full, the CDR3 is CASSPRDRLQETQYF. Drawing the rest from reference TRBV5-1 and TRBJ2-5, the complete variable domain is KAGVTQTPRYLIKTRGQQVTLSCSPISGHRSVSWYQQTPGQGLQFLFEYFSETQRNKGNFPGRFSGRQFSNSRSEMNVSTLELGDSALYLCASSPRDRLQETQYFGPGTRLLVL.